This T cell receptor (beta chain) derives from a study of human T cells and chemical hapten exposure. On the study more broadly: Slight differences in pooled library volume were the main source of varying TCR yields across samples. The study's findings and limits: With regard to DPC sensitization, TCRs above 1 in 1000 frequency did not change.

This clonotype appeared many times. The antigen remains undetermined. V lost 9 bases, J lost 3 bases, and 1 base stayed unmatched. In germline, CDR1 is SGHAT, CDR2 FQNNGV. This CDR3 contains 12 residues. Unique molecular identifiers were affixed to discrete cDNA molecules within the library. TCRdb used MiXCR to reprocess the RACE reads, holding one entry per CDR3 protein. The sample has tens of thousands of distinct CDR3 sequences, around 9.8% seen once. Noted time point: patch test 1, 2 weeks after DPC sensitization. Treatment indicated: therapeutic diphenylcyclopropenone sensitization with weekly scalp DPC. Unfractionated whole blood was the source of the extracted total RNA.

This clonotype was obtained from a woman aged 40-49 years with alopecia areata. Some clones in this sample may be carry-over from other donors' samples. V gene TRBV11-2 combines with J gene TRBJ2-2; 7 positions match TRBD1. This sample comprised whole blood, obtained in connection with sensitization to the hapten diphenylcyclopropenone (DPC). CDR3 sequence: CASDRDTGELFF. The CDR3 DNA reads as TGTGCCAGTGACAGGGACACCGGGGAGCTGTTTTTT.